This T cell receptor (beta chain) came from a study of blood T cell repertoires in COVID-19. Background on the study: Italy, Spain and the United States were the sources of the convalescent and acute COVID-19 samples. T cells, B-cell-depleted T cells, or PBMCs provided the cDNA or gDNA that served as material.

The trim removed 5 bases at V and 6 bases at J, leaving 10 bases unmatched. Germline-derived CDR1 and CDR2 are KGHSH and LQKENI. There are 15 residues in the CDR3. Under the authors' procedure: Estimated nucleated cell counts came from reference gene primer amplification. Method: immunoSEQ multiplex PCR; TCRdb's copy keeps in-frame clones and lacks some. V and J calls and clone size are those listed in that table; D and trimming were worked out from the DNA. The data show about 55,000 clones, with approximately 85% seen just once and approximately 15% held by the top ten. This TCR was recovered from a human donor in a cohort sampled during active COVID-19. Specimen: peripheral blood. J is TRBJ2-1 and V is TRBV18; 7 bases agree with TRBD1. CDR3 in DNA: TGTGCCAGCTCATCGACTCAACAGGGGACCAATGAGCAGTTCTTC. It encodes CASSSTQQGTNEQFF.